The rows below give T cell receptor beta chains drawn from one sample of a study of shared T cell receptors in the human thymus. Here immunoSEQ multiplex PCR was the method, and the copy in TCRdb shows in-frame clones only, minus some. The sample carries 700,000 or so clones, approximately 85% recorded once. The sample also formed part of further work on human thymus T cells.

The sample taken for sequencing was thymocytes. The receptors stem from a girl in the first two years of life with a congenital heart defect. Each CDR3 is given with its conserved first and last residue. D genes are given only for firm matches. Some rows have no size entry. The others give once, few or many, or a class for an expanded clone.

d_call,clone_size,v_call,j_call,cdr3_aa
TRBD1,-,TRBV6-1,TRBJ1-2,CAILRDRDYGYTF
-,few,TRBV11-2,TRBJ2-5,CASSLEEGQTQYF
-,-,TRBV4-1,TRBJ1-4,CASSSQGDEKLFF
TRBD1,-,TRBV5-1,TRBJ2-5,CASSYRGQTQYF
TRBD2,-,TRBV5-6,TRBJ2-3,CASSLREVLSGRGDTQYF
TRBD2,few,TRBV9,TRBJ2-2,CASSVGAKGGGADTGELFF
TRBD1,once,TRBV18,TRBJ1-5,CASSPYVQGGDQPQHF
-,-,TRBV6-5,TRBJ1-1,CASSWYRSNNTEAFF
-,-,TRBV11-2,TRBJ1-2,CASSSLGSNYGYTF
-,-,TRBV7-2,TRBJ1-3,CASLSENTIYF